The clone carrying this T cell receptor (beta chain) was observed a handful of times. The data belong to a study of monozygotic twins with cystic fibrosis. This CDR3 contains 14 residues. CDR1 and CDR2 (germline): MGHRA, YSYEKL. Trimming removed 4 bases from V and 5 bases from J; junction bases left unmatched: 5. The assay was immunoSEQ multiplex PCR, and TCRdb's table has in-frame clones only and misses some. Among fewer than 25,000 clones listed, about 87% were seen once. The chain links TRBV4-1 to TRBJ1-5; 7 bases align to TRBD1. Source material: blood. This TCR came from a woman in her twenties or thirties with cystic fibrosis. The CDR3 DNA follows: TGCGCCAGCAGCCTCAGGGGGGAACATCAGCCCCAGCATTTT. This encodes CASSLRGEHQPQHF.